Each of the 25 T cell receptor beta chains below was sequenced from the same sample in a study of cytomegalovirus exposure and HLA in healthy donors. PCR was performed using 60 Vbeta and 13 Jbeta primers. Sequenced by immunoSEQ multiplex PCR; TCRdb stores in-frame clones only, minus some. The sample has under 200,000 clones. Material: PBMCs. Receptors originate from a young man in good health and CMV-seronegative.

The chain is built from TRBV6-4 and TRBJ1-2; the match to TRBD1 covers 12 bases. V lost 0 bases and J lost 3; bases outside the gene matches: 8. In germline, CDR1 is MRHNA, CDR2 SNTAGT. This CDR3 contains 18 residues. The CDR3 loop reads CASSDSRGTGGSYYGYTF. CDR3 coding DNA: TGTGCCAGCAGTGACTCTAGAGGGACAGGGGGCAGTTACTATGGCTACACCTTC.

This chain joins TRBV10-1 and TRBJ2-2; D is possibly TRBD2 (5 bases). Deletions cut 2 bases from V and 5 bases from J, with 12 bases between. The CDR3 runs to 15 residues. The V gene's germline CDR1 is WNHNN and CDR2 SYGVQD (reference sequence). CDR3 in amino acids: CASSEQASGTGELFF. Written as DNA, the CDR3 is TGCGCCAGCAGTGAGCAGGCCAGCGGTACCGGGGAGCTGTTTTTT.

The CDR3 DNA sequence: TGTGCCAGCAGCTTAGATCAGTCAGGCAGTCAGAACACCGGGGAGCTGTTTTTT. This sequence encodes CASSLDQSGSQNTGELFF. V usage is TRBV11-3 and J usage is TRBJ2-2, with D hard to call. Germline V gene lookup returns CDR1 SGHNT and CDR2 YENEEA. V shed 0 bases and J shed 1 base, with 15 bases lying between them. The CDR3 covers 18 residues.

The V and J genes are TRBV19 and TRBJ2-7; TRBD1 matches at 8 bases. V lost 8 bases and J lost 2; bases outside the gene matches: 17. Per germline, CDR1 LNHDA and CDR2 SQIVND (reference sequence). The CDR3 consists of 17 residues. CDR3 nucleotides: TGTGCCAGTCGATTCCGGATAGGACAGGGCTTGGCCTACGAGCAGTACTTC. This translates into CASRFRIGQGLAYEQYF.

The chain couples TRBV7-3 to TRBJ2-1, with 8 bases matching TRBD2. Germline V gene data show CDR1 as SGHTA and CDR2 as FQGTGA. V lost 1 base, J lost 8 bases, and 7 bases stayed unmatched. The CDR3 is 15 amino acids. CDR3 DNA sequence: TGTGCCAGCAGCTTAAAAAGCGGGAGTATCCATGAGCAGTTCTTC. Translating gives CASSLKSGSIHEQFF.

The V gene is TRBV13, the J gene TRBJ2-5, with 7 bases aligning to TRBD2. Trimming at V came to 4 bases and at J to 5 bases, leaving 7 bases not matched to a gene. The CDR3 extends over 14 amino acids. In germline, CDR1 is PRHDT, CDR2 FYEKMQ (reference sequence). The CDR3 spells CASSSTSEFETQYF. The CDR3 coding sequence is TGTGCCAGCAGCTCCACTAGCGAGTTTGAGACCCAGTACTTC.

V gene TRBV18 combines with J gene TRBJ2-2; D may be TRBD1 (5 bases). V was trimmed by 1 base and J by 0 bases, leaving 12 bases between them. The CDR3 sequence is 17 residues long. The V gene's germline CDR1 is KGHSH and CDR2 LQKENI. This CDR3 is CASSPRVIRANTGELFF. CDR3 DNA: TGTGCCAGCTCACCACGGGTTATCAGGGCGAACACCGGGGAGCTGTTTTTT.

This chain links TRBV10-1 with TRBJ2-1; 8 bases are shared with TRBD2. V dropped 4 bases and J dropped 6; count of bases not matched to a gene: 11. The CDR3 is 16 amino acids. Germline assignment: CDR1 WNHNN and CDR2 SYGVQD (reference sequence). CDR3 DNA sequence: TGCGCCAGCAGTGTAGAGGCGGGGGGTCCCCGCAATGAGCAGTTCTTC. It translates to CASSVEAGGPRNEQFF.

The J gene is TRBJ1-1, the V gene TRBV7-9, with 9 bases fitting TRBD1. Germline loops: CDR1 SEHNR, CDR2 FQNEAQ (reference sequence). The CDR3 runs 14 residues. Trimming cost V 8 bases and J 4 bases; bases outside gene matches: 8. The CDR3 spells CASVTGGWGTEAFF. The CDR3 DNA follows: TGTGCCAGCGTAACAGGGGGCTGGGGCACTGAAGCTTTCTTT.

The J gene is TRBJ2-3, the V gene TRBV19; 7 bases are a match to TRBD2. V lost 5 bases, J lost 0 bases, and 14 bases stayed unmatched. Germline V gene data show CDR1 as LNHDA and CDR2 as SQIVND (reference sequence). The length of the CDR3 is 18 residues. Written as DNA, the CDR3 is TGTGCCAGTAGTTTGGCGAGGTTGGCTAGCGGTAGCACAGATACGCAGTATTTT. Amino acid sequence: CASSLARLASGSTDTQYF.

V and J are TRBV4-1 and TRBJ2-1; TRBD1 matches 7 bases. After removal of 6 bases from V and 4 bases from J, the junction contained 3 bases not matched to a gene. Germline-derived CDR1 and CDR2 are MGHRA and YSYEKL. The CDR3 covers 13 residues. CDR3 sequence: CASSRQGYNEQFF. CDR3 bases: TGCGCCAGCAGTCGACAGGGTTACAATGAGCAGTTCTTC.

The chain recombines TRBV10-2 with TRBJ2-7; D may be TRBD1 (6 bases). Germline assignment: CDR1 WSHSY and CDR2 SAAADI. The V gene lost 5 bases and the J gene lost 5 bases, with 19 bases spanning the gap. The CDR3 runs to 15 residues. The CDR3 loop reads CASSTRTVGPHEQYF. CDR3 sequence (DNA): TGCGCCAGCAGTACCCGGACAGTGGGGCCACACGAGCAGTACTTC.

This CDR3 reads CASSYSQGGTYEQYF. CDR3 sequence (DNA): TGTGCCAGCAGTTACTCGCAGGGAGGCACCTACGAGCAGTACTTC. The rearrangement joins TRBV6-5 to TRBJ2-7; D perhaps matches TRBD2 (6 bases). Germline CDR1 is MNHEY and CDR2 is SVGAGI. This CDR3 comprises 15 residues. V lost 0 bases to trimming and J lost 2 bases, with 11 bases between them.

This sequence joins TRBV7-3 and TRBJ2-1; 13 bases are shared with TRBD2. The CDR3 is 20 residues long. After removal of 5 bases from V and 3 bases from J, the junction contained 16 bases not matched to a gene. Germline assignment: CDR1 SGHTA and CDR2 FQGTGA. CDR3 sequence (DNA): TGTGCCAGCAGCCTAGGGACTAGCGGGGTCGGAAGGTTGAACTACAATGAGCAGTTCTTC. It encodes CASSLGTSGVGRLNYNEQFF.

The V and J genes are TRBV18 and TRBJ2-6; 10 bases align to TRBD1. The CDR3 covers 19 residues. V lost 3 bases, J lost 1 base, and 9 bases stayed unmatched. Germline CDR1 is KGHSH and CDR2 is LQKENI. DNA of the CDR3: TGTGCCAGCTCACCCACCACGACAGGGGGCGCGTCTGGGGCCAACGTCCTGACTTTC. Its translation is CASSPTTTGGASGANVLTF.

The chain employs TRBV30 and TRBJ2-3; the match to TRBD2 covers 12 bases. Germline trimming cut 8 bases from V and 3 bases from J; bases unmatched to any gene: 15. Germline-derived CDR1 and CDR2 are GTSNPN and SVGIG (reference sequence). This CDR3 is 17 amino acids long. The CDR3 bases are TGTGCCCGAGCTAGCGGGGGGGCCCCCATAGGGACAGATACGCAGTATTTT. Amino acids: CARASGGAPIGTDTQYF.

The rearrangement joins TRBV5-1 to TRBJ2-2, with D possibly matching TRBD2 (5 bases). Trimming took off 2 bases at V and 7 bases at J, with 6 bases between the two ends. The CDR3 consists of 12 residues. In germline, CDR1 is SGHRS, CDR2 YFSETQ. The CDR3 DNA is TGCGCCAGCAGCTTAGGAGGCGGGGAGCTGTTTTTT. It codes for CASSLGGGELFF.

The chain carries TRBV19 and TRBJ1-5; weak D call: TRBD1 (5 bases). The CDR3 runs to 18 residues. Looked up from germline, CDR1 is LNHDA and CDR2 is SQIVND (reference sequence). Trimming removed 3 bases at V and 6 bases at J, with 24 bases between. CDR3 nucleotide sequence: TGTGCCAGTAGTATGAGGTGGGGTCGGGGGGGTTTGATTCAGCCCCAGCATTTT. Protein: CASSMRWGRGGLIQPQHF.

The V gene is TRBV5-1, the J gene TRBJ2-5; TRBD2 agrees at 7 bases. Germline lookup yields CDR1 SGHRS and CDR2 YFSETQ. There are 14 residues in the CDR3. Trimming removed 4 bases from V and 1 base from J; junction bases left unmatched: 4. As DNA, the CDR3 is TGCGCCAGCAGCCACGGGACTACCCAAGAGACCCAGTACTTC. Translation: CASSHGTTQETQYF.

V is TRBV29-1 and J is TRBJ2-1, with 7 nucleotides matching TRBD2. Per germline, CDR1 SQVTM and CDR2 ANQGSEA. Trimming removed 8 bases from V and 9 bases from J; junction bases left unmatched: 13. The CDR3 runs 13 residues. CDR3 bases: TGCAGCTCCGACGCGGGAGTAGCGACTGAGCAGTTCTTC. Translating gives CSSDAGVATEQFF.

CDR3 bases: TGTGCCAGCAGTGACCCGGGACTAGTGAAGGGGGGAAGCACAGATACGCAGTATTTT. Translating gives CASSDPGLVKGGSTDTQYF. The chain has TRBV21-1 and TRBJ2-3; no DNA check was done on the table's D call, TRBD2. TRBV21-1 is an annotated pseudogene. The CDR3 extends over 19 amino acids.

V and J are TRBV6-1 and TRBJ2-5; 15 bases map to TRBD2. The CDR3 length is 17 residues. V was pared by 4 bases and J by 1 base, with 4 bases of the junction left unmatched. CDR1 and CDR2 from the germline V gene are MNHNS and SASEGT. CDR3 amino acids: CASSVWTSGGAQETQYF. CDR3 in DNA: TGTGCCAGCAGTGTATGGACTAGCGGGGGGGCCCAAGAGACCCAGTACTTC.

CDR3 sequence reads: CASSLSGQGEGYTF. The CDR3 DNA reads TGTGCCAGCAGTTTATCTGGGCAGGGTGAAGGCTACACCTTC. The chain links TRBV27 to TRBJ1-2, with a weak D call TRBD1 (5 bases). The germline CDR1 and CDR2 sequences are MNHEY and SMNVEV (reference sequence). The CDR3 contains 14 residues. Deletions cut 0 bases from V and 8 bases from J, with 13 bases between.

J is TRBJ2-3 and V is TRBV19, with TRBD2 matching 8 bases. Germline CDR1 reads LNHDA; CDR2 reads SQIVND (reference sequence). CDR3 length: 17 amino acids. Germline trimming cut 3 bases from V and 5 bases from J; bases unmatched to any gene: 13. CDR3 bases: TGTGCCAGTAGTATCCCCGGGGTCGGGAGGGCCGGAGATACGCAGTATTTT. This codes for CASSIPGVGRAGDTQYF.

The chain combines TRBV14 with TRBJ1-1; possibly TRBD1 for D (6 bases). Trimming removed 4 bases at V and 2 bases at J, with 8 bases between. There are 13 residues in the CDR3. CDR1 and CDR2 from the germline V gene are SGHDN and FVKESK. This CDR3 is CASSLQGNTEAFF. Written as DNA, the CDR3 is TGTGCCAGCAGCCTACAGGGTAACACTGAAGCTTTCTTT.